The source of this T cell receptor beta chain is a study of blood T cell repertoires in COVID-19. Turning to the study itself: Donors in the United States, Italy and Spain gave samples during acute or convalescent COVID-19. PBMCs, B-cell-depleted T cells, or T cells provided the cDNA or gDNA that made up the material.

In the original workflow: Nucleated cell counts were estimated from reference gene primer amplification. The protocol was immunoSEQ multiplex PCR, while the TCRdb copy is restricted to in-frame clones and leaves out a portion. The DNA gave D and trimming, while V, J and clone size come from that table. The data show around 19,000 clones, 75% to 95% seen once. This CDR3 spans 14 amino acids. Unmatched junction bases numbered 10, after V lost 4 bases and J lost 8 bases. The germline CDR1 and CDR2 sequences are SGHRS and YFSETQ. The TCR comes from a man between 65 and 85 years old with active COVID-19. Sequencing was done on a sample of peripheral blood. V usage is TRBV5-1 and J usage is TRBJ1-1; 8 bases map to TRBD1. Here the CDR3 reads CASSPSGGSLEAFF. As DNA, the CDR3 is TGCGCCAGCAGCCCATCAGGGGGCTCCCTCGAAGCTTTCTTT. Variable domain in full (rest from reference TRBV5-1 and TRBJ1-1): KAGVTQTPRYLIKTRGQQVTLSCSPISGHRSVSWYQQTPGQGLQFLFEYFSETQRNKGNFPGRFSGRQFSNSRSEMNVSTLELGDSALYLCASSPSGGSLEAFFGQGTRLTVV.